This passage covers 20 T cell receptor beta chains from one sample sequenced in a study of blood T cell repertoires in COVID-19. Here immunoSEQ multiplex PCR was the method, and the copy in TCRdb shows in-frame clones only, minus some. This table holds 100,000 to 150,000 clones, roughly 90% found once. Source material: peripheral blood. The receptors derive from a man aged 55 to 69 with COVID-19, enrolled during active disease.

The gene calls are TRBV29-1 and TRBJ1-2, with D perhaps TRBD1 (6 bases). Per germline, CDR1 SQVTM and CDR2 ANQGSEA. Trimming left V 7 bases short and J 5 bases short, with 17 bases between. The CDR3 spans 13 residues. CDR3 sequence: CSAGDGGGYGYTF. The CDR3 nucleotides read TGCAGCGCAGGGGATGGGGGAGGGTATGGCTACACCTTC.

The chain is built from TRBV5-1 and TRBJ2-2, with D possibly being TRBD2 (5 bases). Per the germline V gene, CDR1 is SGHRS and CDR2 is YFSETQ. The CDR3 totals 17 residues. V was shortened by 4 bases and J by 2 bases, with 18 bases between the two germline ends. Here the CDR3 reads CASSLSVDFSNTGELFF. The CDR3 DNA sequence: TGCGCCAGCAGCCTCTCCGTGGACTTTTCTAACACCGGGGAGCTGTTTTTT.

This chain uses TRBV24-1 with TRBJ2-3, with 7 bases that match TRBD2. V shed 5 bases and J 0 bases; nucleotides not matched to a gene: 1. The CDR3 has 14 amino acids. Germline V lookup: CDR1 KGHDR, CDR2 SFDVKD. CDR3 coding DNA: TGTGCCACCAGTGGACTAGCTAGCACAGATACGCAGTATTTT. It is translated as CATSGLASTDTQYF.

This sequence joins TRBV7-3 and TRBJ2-1; 9 nucleotides agree with TRBD2. The CDR3 consists of 19 residues. J was trimmed by 0 bases and V by 0 bases; bases with no gene match: 9. Germline CDR1 is SGHTA and CDR2 is FQGTGA. The CDR3 DNA reads as TGTGCCAGCAGCTTAACGTCTAGCGGGGCACCCAGCTCCTACAATGAGCAGTTCTTC. The encoded protein is CASSLTSSGAPSSYNEQFF.

The chain is built from TRBV18 and TRBJ2-7; TRBD2 might be the D (5 bases). V was shortened by 0 bases and J by 2 bases, with 11 bases between the two germline ends. CDR1 is KGHSH and CDR2 is LQKENI in the germline V gene. CDR3 length: 15 residues. DNA of the CDR3: TGTGCCAGCTCACCACCGAGCGGAGAGGCCTACGAGCAGTACTTC. The encoded protein is CASSPPSGEAYEQYF.

The V and J genes are TRBV19 and TRBJ2-1, with D tentatively TRBD1 (5 bases). Trimming removed 1 base from V and 4 bases from J, with 11 bases in between. The CDR3 loop spans 15 amino acids. Germline CDR1 reads LNHDA; CDR2 reads SQIVND (reference sequence). The CDR3 loop is CASSIGQGPYNEQFF. In nucleotides, the CDR3 is TGTGCCAGTAGTATAGGGCAGGGCCCTTACAATGAGCAGTTCTTC.

V gene TRBV5-1 combines with J gene TRBJ1-2; no clear D. This CDR3 contains 13 residues. V lost 1 base and J lost 6, with 10 bases in between. Germline values: CDR1 SGHRS, CDR2 YFSETQ. DNA for the CDR3: TGCGCCAGCAGCTTGACCACTCTGGATGGCTACACCTTC. It is translated as CASSLTTLDGYTF.

V usage is TRBV5-5 and J usage is TRBJ2-1, with a weak D call TRBD2 (7 bases). The V end was cut by 4 bases, the J end by 0 bases, with 11 bases between. Germline CDR1 and CDR2: SGHKS and YYEKEE (reference sequence). This CDR3 is built from 15 residues. The CDR3 reads CASSRGDTSYNEQFF. Written as DNA, the CDR3 is TGTGCCAGCAGCCGGGGGGACACCTCCTACAATGAGCAGTTCTTC.

The gene calls are TRBV2 and TRBJ2-1; D not certain. Germline lookup yields CDR1 SNHLY and CDR2 FYNNEI. V lost 1 base and J 3 bases, leaving 4 bases between the germline ends. The CDR3 is 13 amino acids. The DNA of the CDR3 is TGTGCCAGCAGTGAAGACAGCTACAATGAGCAGTTCTTC. The encoded protein is CASSEDSYNEQFF.

The chain recombines TRBV28 with TRBJ1-5; D not certain. Trimming cost V 9 bases and J 1 base, with 7 bases left between them. CDR3 size: 12 residues. Germline V gives CDR1 MDHEN, CDR2 SYDVKM. CDR3 sequence: CASTVSNQPQHF. The CDR3 nucleotides read TGTGCCAGTACAGTAAGCAATCAGCCCCAGCATTTT.

The rearrangement uses TRBV28 and TRBJ2-1; 7 bases match TRBD2. V lost 2 bases to trimming and J lost 2 bases; unmatched junction nucleotides: 3. The CDR3 is made up of 15 amino acids. Germline V lookup: CDR1 MDHEN, CDR2 SYDVKM. DNA for the CDR3: TGTGCCAGCAGTTTAGGGCTAGCGGCCTACAATGAGCAGTTCTTC. Protein sequence: CASSLGLAAYNEQFF. The entire variable domain, with the rest obtained from reference TRBV28 and TRBJ2-1, is as follows: DVKVTQSSRYLVKRTGEKVFLECVQDMDHENMFWYRQDPGLGLRLIYFSYDVKMKEKGDIPEGYSVSREKKERFSLILESASTNQTSMYLCASSLGLAAYNEQFFGPGTRLTVL.

This clone came up a few times. The sample carries other DNA sequences with the same CDR3. The chain has TRBV5-1 and TRBJ2-5, with TRBD2 identical over 12 bases. Germline loops: CDR1 SGHRS, CDR2 YFSETQ. V lost 0 bases, J lost 2 bases, and 2 bases stayed unmatched. The length of the CDR3 is 16 residues. This chain's CDR3 is CASSLGLAGGQETQYF. The CDR3 DNA reads TGCGCCAGCAGCTTGGGTCTAGCGGGAGGGCAAGAGACCCAGTACTTC.

The V and J genes are TRBV5-1 and TRBJ1-3; 8 bases are shared with TRBD1. CDR3 length: 15 amino acids. V lost 4 bases, J lost 8 bases, and 11 bases stayed unmatched. The germline V gene encodes CDR1 SGHRS and CDR2 YFSETQ. The CDR3 reads CASSPSTGAGDTIYF. The DNA of the CDR3 is TGCGCCAGCAGCCCGTCGACAGGGGCGGGAGACACCATATATTTT. Filled out from reference TRBV5-1 and TRBJ1-3, the complete variable domain reads KAGVTQTPRYLIKTRGQQVTLSCSPISGHRSVSWYQQTPGQGLQFLFEYFSETQRNKGNFPGRFSGRQFSNSRSEMNVSTLELGDSALYLCASSPSTGAGDTIYFGEGSWLTVV.

The chain combines TRBV6-1 with TRBJ1-1, with 7 bases that match TRBD1. Germline V lookup: CDR1 MNHNS, CDR2 SASEGT. This CDR3 has 15 residues. V trimming: 2 bases; J trimming: 4 bases; junction bases outside the gene matches: 7. This CDR3 is CASSENNSGGTEAFF. CDR3 in DNA: TGTGCCAGCAGTGAAAACAACTCAGGGGGCACTGAAGCTTTCTTT.

This clone was observed a handful of times. The rearrangement links TRBV6-5 to TRBJ1-2; 7 nucleotides agree with TRBD1. J gave up 7 bases and V 6 bases, and 8 bases lay outside the gene matches. The CDR3 covers 13 residues. Looked up from germline, CDR1 is MNHEY and CDR2 is SVGAGI. The CDR3 sequence: CASRDRSPFGYTF. CDR3 coding DNA: TGTGCCAGCAGGGACAGGTCGCCGTTTGGCTACACCTTC.

The rearrangement joins TRBV5-1 to TRBJ2-7, with 9 bases matching TRBD1. CDR1 is SGHRS, CDR2 YFSETQ, per germline. This CDR3 region has 14 residues. V was pared by 2 bases and J by 3 bases, with 3 bases of the junction left unmatched. CDR3 region: CASSLGTGLYEQYF. CDR3 bases: TGCGCCAGCAGCTTAGGGACAGGGCTCTACGAGCAGTACTTC. Drawing the rest from reference TRBV5-1 and TRBJ2-7, the complete variable domain is KAGVTQTPRYLIKTRGQQVTLSCSPISGHRSVSWYQQTPGQGLQFLFEYFSETQRNKGNFPGRFSGRQFSNSRSEMNVSTLELGDSALYLCASSLGTGLYEQYFGPGTRLTVT.

The chain recombines TRBV11-2 with TRBJ2-1; D is undetermined. V shed 2 bases and J shed 0 bases, with 8 bases lying between them. The CDR3 length is 15 residues. Germline lookup yields CDR1 SGHAT and CDR2 FQNNGV. DNA for the CDR3: TGTGCCAGCAGCTTAACCCTTAGCTCCTACAATGAGCAGTTCTTC. This gives the protein CASSLTLSSYNEQFF.

The V gene is TRBV5-1, the J gene TRBJ2-4; tentative D call: TRBD1 (5 bases). This CDR3 contains 20 residues. The V gene's germline CDR1 is SGHRS and CDR2 YFSETQ. Trimming shortened V by 4 bases and J by 3 bases, and 29 bases separated the two germline ends. CDR3 sequence (DNA): TGCGCCAGCAGCCCCGGACCAGGACAAGGGGCTCTCGTGGTCAAAAACATTCAGTACTTC. Its protein product is CASSPGPGQGALVVKNIQYF.

Here the CDR3 reads CASSLQGTGELFF. The CDR3, as DNA: TGCGCCAGCAGCTTGCAGGGGACCGGGGAGCTGTTTTTT. This chain uses TRBV5-1 with TRBJ2-2; tentative D call: TRBD1 (6 bases). V gave up 1 base and J gave up 5 bases, with 6 bases separating them. CDR1 and CDR2 from the germline V gene are SGHRS and YFSETQ. CDR3 size: 13 residues.

The V call is TRBV2, the J call TRBJ2-1; D possibly corresponds to TRBD2 (7 bases). Germline CDR1 and CDR2: SNHLY and FYNNEI. The CDR3 length is 14 residues. V lost 0 bases, J lost 10 bases, and 13 bases lay in between. The CDR3 sequence: CASSEARGPNEQFF. CDR3 DNA sequence: TGTGCCAGCAGTGAAGCGCGGGGGCCTAACGAGCAGTTCTTC.